Detailed here is one T cell receptor beta chain. Expressed TCRB transcripts got sequenced, as all isolated RNA was reverse transcribed. Reads from naive, central memory and regulatory T cell samples averaged roughly 3.8 million. This table comes from immunoSEQ multiplex PCR, and its TCRdb copy is limited to in-frame clones, with some not included. The table lists 200,000 to 250,000 clones, 68% of them singletons. This specimen belongs to a study of beta chain features in type 1 diabetes. The germline CDR1 and CDR2 sequences are SEHNR and FQNEAQ (reference sequence). This CDR3 is built from 16 residues. V lost 0 bases, J lost 0 bases, and 9 bases lay in between.

The chain is built from TRBV7-9 and TRBJ2-1; no clear D gene. This clonotype was sampled from a man in his thirties or forties in good health. The sequenced material came from naive CD4+ T cells from blood. The CDR3 region is CASSLAFARSYNEQFF. The CDR3 nucleotides read TGTGCCAGCAGCTTAGCCTTCGCTCGCTCCTACAATGAGCAGTTCTTC.